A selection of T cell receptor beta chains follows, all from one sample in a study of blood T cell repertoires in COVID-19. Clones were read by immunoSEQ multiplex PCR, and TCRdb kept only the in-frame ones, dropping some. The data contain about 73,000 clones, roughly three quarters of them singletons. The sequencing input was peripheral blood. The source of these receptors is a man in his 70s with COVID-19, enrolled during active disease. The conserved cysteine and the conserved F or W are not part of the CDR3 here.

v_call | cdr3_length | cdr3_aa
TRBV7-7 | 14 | ASSLGARVAGDTQY
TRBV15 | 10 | ATSRQGDKQY
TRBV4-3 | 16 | ASSQEVTSGINTGELF
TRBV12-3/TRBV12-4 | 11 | ASSFVSSYEQY
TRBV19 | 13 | ASTPRGGRPYEQY
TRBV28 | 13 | ASSLTGRSGNTIY
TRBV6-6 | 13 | ASSSGLAGLYEQY
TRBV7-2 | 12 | ASSPGQGRNTIY
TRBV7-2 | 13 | ASSSTSGRGIEQY
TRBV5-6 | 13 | ASSLRTGVADTQY
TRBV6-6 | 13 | ASSYSGVPYNEQF
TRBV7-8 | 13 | ASSSGWGGNYGYT
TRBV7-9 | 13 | ASSLTGLGTDTQY
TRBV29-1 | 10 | SVVFRGDGYT
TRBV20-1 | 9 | SARQGSEQY
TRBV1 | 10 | TSLAGEEKLF
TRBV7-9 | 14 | ASSLFIGAPDYEQY
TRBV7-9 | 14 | ASSSVGEGANYGYT
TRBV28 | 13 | ASSFTGTLTREQF
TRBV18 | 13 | ASSLTRQGDTEAF
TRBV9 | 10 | AKLENTDTQY
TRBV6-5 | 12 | ASSWDSISYEQY
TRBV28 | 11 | ASRPDRDTEAF
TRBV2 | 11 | ASSEQFDEKLF
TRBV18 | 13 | ASSPPWGDNYGYT
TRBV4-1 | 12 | ASSFSGGSYEQY
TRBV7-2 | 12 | ASSSGLARETQY
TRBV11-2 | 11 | ASSPLRGYEQY
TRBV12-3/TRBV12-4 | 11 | ASRGQGGYGYT
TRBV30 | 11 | AWNAGTGNTIY
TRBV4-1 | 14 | ASSQGTGVGNQPQH
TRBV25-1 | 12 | ASTSGGGVHEQY
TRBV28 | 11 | ASSGQANYEQY
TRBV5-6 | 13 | ASSLVAAGGHGYT
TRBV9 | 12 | ASSDRGSGNTIY
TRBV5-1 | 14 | ASSLEKGANTGELF
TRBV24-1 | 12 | ATTAGQGINEQF
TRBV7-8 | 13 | ASSLDAGINSPLH
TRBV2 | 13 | ASSDRGDRVNEAF
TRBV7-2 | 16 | ASSLVGTGGAGVRGYT
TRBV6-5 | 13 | ASSYSNRGISPLH
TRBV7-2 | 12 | ASSLGRNTGELF
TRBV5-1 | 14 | ASSLGWSGQGHEQY
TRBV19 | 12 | ASSTNQGNYGYT
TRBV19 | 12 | ASSIGGQGTEAF
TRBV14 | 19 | ASSQFPPGQSSLKNTGELF
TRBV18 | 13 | ASSPLRGEGETQY
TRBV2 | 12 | ASSDGTGGTEAF
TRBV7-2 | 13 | ASSLGGLGQYEQY
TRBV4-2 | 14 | ASSQASTGGRYEQY
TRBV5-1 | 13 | ASSLLSGVSYEQY
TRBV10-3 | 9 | AAGKGTEAF
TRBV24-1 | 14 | ATSDSGQGDNQPQH
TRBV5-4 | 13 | ASSPGGGRAHEQF